The 14 T cell receptor beta chains presented below share a single source sample, sequenced in a study of T cell responses to AZD1222 COVID-19 vaccine. Generated by immunoSEQ multiplex PCR, the TCRdb table keeps only in-frame clones and is missing some. The sample consists of 150,000 to 200,000 clones, approximately 90% of them appearing once. Sequences were derived from peripheral blood, sampled 28 days after the second AZD1222 dose. The source of these receptors is an adult who received the AZD1222 COVID-19 vaccine.

There are a few counts of this clone. The gene calls are TRBV7-2 and TRBJ1-1; D not resolved. CDR1 SGHTA and CDR2 FQGNSA come from the germline V gene. CDR3 length: 14 amino acids. Trimming took 4 bases from V and 0 from J, leaving 9 bases between them. For the CDR3, the DNA is TGTGCCAGCAGCTCCAGCCTGATGAACACTGAAGCTTTCTTT. This sequence encodes CASSSSLMNTEAFF.

The chain is built from TRBV3-1 (or the pseudogene TRBV3-2) and TRBJ1-3; TRBD1 aligns across 7 bases. This CDR3 has 15 residues. V lost 0 bases and J lost 2; bases outside the gene matches: 1. Germline lookup yields CDR1 LGHDT and CDR2 YNNKEL (reference sequence). The CDR3 sequence: CASSQETGAGNTIYF. CDR3 bases: TGTGCCAGCAGCCAAGAAACAGGGGCTGGAAACACCATATATTTT.

V usage is TRBV28 and J usage is TRBJ2-7, with 11 bases identical to TRBD1. CDR3 length: 18 residues. Germline V lookup: CDR1 MDHEN, CDR2 SYDVKM. The J segment lost 0 bases and the V segment lost 1 base, leaving 8 bases of the junction unmatched. For the CDR3, the DNA is TGTGCCAGCAGTTTATCCTGGGACAGGGGGTCTAGCTCCTACGAGCAGTACTTC. Protein: CASSLSWDRGSSSYEQYF.

A remark on this clone: This specimen includes other DNA sequences encoding the same CDR3. The rearrangement uses TRBV7-2 and TRBJ2-5, with 15 bases lining up with TRBD2. Germline CDR1 and CDR2: SGHTA and FQGNSA. CDR3 length: 16 residues. V lost 4 bases to trimming and J lost 5 bases; unmatched junction nucleotides: 5. The CDR3 loop is CASSSGLAGGQETQYF. The DNA of the CDR3 is TGTGCCAGCAGCTCCGGACTAGCGGGAGGGCAGGAGACCCAGTACTTC.

V is TRBV11-3 and J is TRBJ2-1; tentatively, D is TRBD1 or TRBD2 (5 bases each). The V end was cut by 0 bases, the J end by 2 bases, with 8 bases between. The V gene's germline CDR1 is SGHNT and CDR2 YENEEA. CDR3 size: 15 residues. CDR3 sequence reads: CASSLDRGPYNEQFF. As DNA, the CDR3 is TGTGCCAGCAGCTTAGATCGGGGACCCTACAATGAGCAGTTCTTC.

This clone showed up just a few times. The chain recombines TRBV4-1 with TRBJ1-3; D remains ambiguous. Germline V gene data show CDR1 as MGHRA and CDR2 as YSYEKL. The ends were cut back, 4 bases at V and 4 bases at J, with 14 bases in the middle. There are 15 residues in the CDR3. This CDR3 is CASSRVGGIGNTIYF. Here the CDR3 DNA reads TGCGCCAGCAGCCGTGTCGGCGGCATAGGAAACACCATATATTTT.

This chain joins TRBV11-3 and TRBJ1-2; no firm D call. Germline-derived CDR1 and CDR2 are SGHNT and YENEEA. The CDR3 length is 8 residues. Trimming left V 7 bases short and J 12 bases short, with 6 bases between. CDR3 sequence (DNA): TGTGCCAGCATCCCGGACACCTTC. Translation: CASIPDTF.

The V gene is TRBV28, the J gene TRBJ2-2, with D possibly being TRBD1 (6 bases). Germline V gene sequence: CDR1 MDHEN, CDR2 SYDVKM. Trimming took off 2 bases at V and 1 base at J, with 11 bases between the two ends. CDR3 length: 16 residues. Here the CDR3 reads CASSLLQGRNTGELFF. The CDR3 DNA reads TGTGCCAGCAGTTTACTACAGGGTCGGAACACCGGGGAGCTGTTTTTT.

The chain recombines TRBV27 with TRBJ2-7, with D perhaps matching TRBD1 or TRBD2 (5 bases each). This CDR3 comprises 15 residues. Germline lookup yields CDR1 MNHEY and CDR2 SMNVEV (reference sequence). V was cut by 3 bases and J by 7 bases, with 19 bases left in between. The CDR3: CASSFLSPGQREQYF. The CDR3 nucleotides are TGTGCCAGCAGTTTTCTCTCTCCAGGGCAGCGGGAGCAGTACTTC.

The chain couples TRBV29-1 to TRBJ2-2, with TRBD2 matching 12 bases. The germline V gene has CDR1 SQVTM and CDR2 ANQGSEA. The trim removed 5 bases at V and 3 bases at J, leaving 4 bases unmatched. The CDR3 loop spans 15 amino acids. The CDR3, as DNA: TGCAGCGTTCGGACTAGCGGGAAACACACCGGGGAGCTGTTTTTT. It encodes CSVRTSGKHTGELFF.

This chain connects TRBV7-6 to TRBJ1-3; D call uncertain. The CDR3 covers 15 residues. The V gene lost 0 bases and the J gene lost 0 bases, with 6 bases spanning the gap. Per the germline V gene, CDR1 is SGHVS and CDR2 is FNYEAQ. CDR3 coding DNA: TGTGCCAGCAGCTTAGCACAGCCCTCTGGAAACACCATATATTTT. Amino acid sequence: CASSLAQPSGNTIYF. The full variable domain, in which reference TRBV7-6 and TRBJ1-3 provide the parts outside the CDR3, is GAGVSQSPRYKVTKRGQDVALRCDPISGHVSLYWYRQALGQGPEFLTYFNYEAQQDKSGLPNDRFSAERPEGSISTLTIQRTEQRDSAMYRCASSLAQPSGNTIYFGEGSWLTVV.

The chain is built from TRBV9 and TRBJ2-7; 16 positions match TRBD2. Per germline, CDR1 SGDLS and CDR2 YYNGEE. J lost 7 bases, V lost 4 bases, and 8 bases had no gene match. The CDR3 loop spans 16 amino acids. CDR3 sequence reads: CASSSGLAGGGEEQYF. Here the CDR3 DNA reads TGTGCCAGCAGCTCGGGACTAGCGGGAGGGGGCGAGGAGCAGTACTTC. The entire variable domain, with the rest obtained from reference TRBV9 and TRBJ2-7, is as follows: DSGVTQTPKHLITATGQRVTLRCSPRSGDLSVYWYQQSLDQGLQFLIQYYNGEERAKGNILERFSAQQFPDLHSELNLSSLELGDSALYFCASSSGLAGGGEEQYFGPGTRLTVT.

The CDR3 spells CASRSGTGEQYF. The DNA of the CDR3 is TGTGCCAGTAGGAGCGGGACCGGGGAGCAGTACTTC. The chain employs TRBV19 and TRBJ2-7, with 7 bases fitting TRBD2. Germline lookup yields CDR1 LNHDA and CDR2 SQIVND (reference sequence). After removal of 6 bases from V and 7 bases from J, the junction contained 6 bases not matched to a gene. There are 12 residues in the CDR3.

V and J are TRBV19 and TRBJ2-7; D may match TRBD1 or TRBD2 (5 bases each). The V gene's germline CDR1 is LNHDA and CDR2 SQIVND (reference sequence). The CDR3 has 15 residues. The ends were cut back, 4 bases at V and 7 bases at J, with 20 bases in the middle. The CDR3 region is CASSTSGTPTGEQYF. For the CDR3, the DNA is TGTGCCAGTAGTACCTCGGGGACGCCTACGGGAGAGCAGTACTTC.